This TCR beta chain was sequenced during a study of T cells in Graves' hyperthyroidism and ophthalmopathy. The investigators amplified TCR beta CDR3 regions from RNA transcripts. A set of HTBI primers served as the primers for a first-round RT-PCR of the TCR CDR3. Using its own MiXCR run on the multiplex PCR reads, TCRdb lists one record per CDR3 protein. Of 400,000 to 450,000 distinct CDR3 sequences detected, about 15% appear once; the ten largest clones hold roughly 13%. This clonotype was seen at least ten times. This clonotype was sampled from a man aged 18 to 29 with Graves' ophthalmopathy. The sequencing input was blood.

CDR3: CASSPWTGGDTQYF. The CDR3 DNA sequence: TGTGCCAGCAGCCCCTGGACTGGAGGGGATACGCAGTATTTT. V is TRBV3-1 and J is TRBJ2-3, with TRBD2 as a possible D gene (6 bases). The CDR3 is made up of 14 amino acids. V was cut by 4 bases and J by 6 bases, with 14 bases left in between. Germline loops: CDR1 LGHDT, CDR2 YNNKEL (reference sequence).